Listed below are T cell receptor beta chains from one sample, sequenced in a study of blood T cell repertoires in COVID-19. Profiled with immunoSEQ multiplex PCR; TCRdb holds only in-frame clones, not every one. The sample has about 100,000 clones, roughly 84% seen once. Sequencing used peripheral blood. The receptors stem from a human donor in a cohort sampled during active COVID-19. The CDR3 runs from the conserved cysteine through the conserved F or W. A D gene is named only where the DNA matches it firmly. Not every row has a clone size; where given, it reads once, few, many or a size class.

D gene: .
clone size: .
J gene: TRBJ2-3
V gene: TRBV10-1
CDR3 protein: CASSESGQAATQYF
CDR3 DNA: TGCGCCAGCAGTGAGTCGGGCCAAGCCGCGACGCAGTATTTT

D gene: .
clone size: .
J gene: TRBJ2-7
V gene: TRBV18
CDR3 protein: CASSPGTATEQYF
CDR3 DNA: TGTGCCAGCTCACCAGGCACAGCTACCGAGCAGTACTTC

D gene: TRBD1
clone size: .
J gene: TRBJ1-4
V gene: TRBV6-5
CDR3 protein: CASSGTGLTEKLFF
CDR3 DNA: TGTGCCAGCTCCGGGACAGGGCTTACCGAAAAACTGTTTTTT

D gene: TRBD2
clone size: .
J gene: TRBJ2-4
V gene: TRBV5-8
CDR3 protein: CASSLGGRASKNIQYF
CDR3 DNA: TGTGCCAGCAGCCTCGGGGGGAGGGCGTCCAAAAACATTCAGTACTTC

D gene: TRBD2
clone size: .
J gene: TRBJ2-7
V gene: TRBV5-1
CDR3 protein: CASSRWTSGRGSSYEQYF
CDR3 DNA: TGCGCCAGCAGTCGATGGACTAGCGGGAGGGGATCCTCCTACGAGCAGTACTTC

D gene: .
clone size: .
J gene: TRBJ2-5
V gene: TRBV28
CDR3 protein: CASSLAGGAQPETQYF
CDR3 DNA: TGTGCCAGCAGTTTAGCCGGCGGGGCCCAACCGGAGACCCAGTACTTC

D gene: TRBD2
clone size: .
J gene: TRBJ2-1
V gene: TRBV3-1/TRBV3-2
CDR3 protein: CASSQGGGDEQFF
CDR3 DNA: TGTGCCAGCAGCCAAGGCGGGGGGGATGAGCAGTTCTTC

D gene: TRBD1
clone size: .
J gene: TRBJ1-2
V gene: TRBV30
CDR3 protein: CAWSRGQGFGYTF
CDR3 DNA: TGTGCCTGGAGCCGCGGACAGGGGTTTGGCTACACCTTC

D gene: .
clone size: .
J gene: TRBJ1-2
V gene: TRBV27
CDR3 protein: CASSFASGGEYGYTF
CDR3 DNA: TGTGCCAGCAGTTTTGCGAGCGGCGGGGAATATGGCTACACCTTC

D gene: TRBD1
clone size: .
J gene: TRBJ2-4
V gene: TRBV7-9
CDR3 protein: CASSPGQGIQYF
CDR3 DNA: TGTGCCAGCAGCCCCGGACAGGGCATTCAGTACTTC

D gene: TRBD1
clone size: once
J gene: TRBJ2-1
V gene: TRBV9
CDR3 protein: CASSSGGTGVWNEQFF
CDR3 DNA: TGTGCCAGCAGCTCCGGCGGGACAGGGGTTTGGAATGAGCAGTTCTTC

D gene: .
clone size: .
J gene: TRBJ1-1
V gene: TRBV29-1
CDR3 protein: CSVSGNTEAFF
CDR3 DNA: TGCAGCGTTTCCGGGAACACTGAAGCTTTCTTT

D gene: .
clone size: few
J gene: TRBJ2-4
V gene: TRBV5-1
CDR3 protein: CASSLELAKNIQYF
CDR3 DNA: TGCGCCAGCAGCTTGGAACTAGCCAAAAACATTCAGTACTTC

D gene: .
clone size: .
J gene: TRBJ1-5
V gene: TRBV19
CDR3 protein: CASSIDAVGGQSNQPQHF
CDR3 DNA: TGTGCCAGTAGTATCGACGCAGTTGGGGGCCAGTCCAATCAGCCCCAGCATTTT

D gene: .
clone size: .
J gene: TRBJ1-5
V gene: TRBV28
CDR3 protein: CASSRTLQPQHF
CDR3 DNA: TGTGCCAGCAGCCGGACACTTCAGCCCCAGCATTTT